A single sample gave rise to the 26 T cell receptor beta chains below, sequenced in a study of Graves' ophthalmopathy and Graves' hyperthyroidism listed by TCRdb under 2018. Sequencing relied on an Illumina HiSeq 2000. TCR beta CDR3 regions were amplified from RNA transcripts for repertoire sequencing. A first-round RT-PCR used HTBI primers with the Qiagen OneStep RT-PCR kit, followed by a second-round multiplex PCR, size selection and purification. Starting from the raw public reads, TCRdb applied fastp trimming at Q25, assembled clones with MiXCR and retained in-frame beta chains. Rows are unified per CDR3 protein, each entry keeping the most common DNA and genes. The sample table contains 500,000 to 700,000 distinct CDR3 sequences; only one count was recorded for roughly 20% of them. Clones ranked in the top ten supply more than 5.5% of the sample. The sample comprised peripheral blood. The receptor set was obtained from a woman aged 18-35 years with stable Graves' hyperthyroidism. Some clones in this sample may be carry-over from other donors' samples. Donor details come from another sample of the same person, matched by shared clones.

This clonotype has just a few counts. The CDR3 spells CASSEGSVRNTIYF. CDR3 in DNA: TGTGCCAGCAGTGAAGGTTCCGTTAGAAACACCATATATTTT. The chain employs TRBV6-1 and TRBJ1-3; D unresolved. This CDR3 contains 14 residues. The germline V and J ends were trimmed by 1 base and 5 bases, with 9 bases remaining between them. CDR1 and CDR2 (germline): MNHNS, SASEGT.

J is TRBJ1-5 and V is TRBV24-1; D is ambiguous. Germline V gives CDR1 KGHDR, CDR2 SFDVKD. The CDR3 spans 16 residues. Trimming left V 7 bases short and J 4 bases short, with 19 bases between. CDR3 nucleotides: TGTGCCACCAGCGACCCCCAAGGAGGAGCGAATCAGCCCCAGCATTTT. Translated, it gives CATSDPQGGANQPQHF.

For this clonotype: Compared with germline, one end of the junction differs, possibly owing to a read error. V is TRBV7-2 and J is TRBJ2-7; the D gene could be TRBD1 or TRBD2 (5 bases each). The germline V gene encodes CDR1 SGHTA and CDR2 FQGNSA. The CDR3 contains 15 residues. CDR3 nucleotide sequence: TGTGCCAGCAGCTTAGGGGGACGAGCGACCTACGATCAGTACTTC. This codes for CASSLGGRATYDQYF.

The J gene is TRBJ1-1, the V gene TRBV11-2, with 7 bases fitting TRBD1. This CDR3 is built from 16 residues. The ends lost 8 bases at V and 0 bases at J; junction bases unmatched: 12. Germline V gives CDR1 SGHAT, CDR2 FQNNGV. The CDR3 nucleotides are TGTGCCAGCCGCCGCCCCAACACAGGGGTGAACACTGAAGCTTTCTTT. It is translated as CASRRPNTGVNTEAFF.

In its sample, this clonotype was seen many times. V is TRBV20-1 and J is TRBJ1-5; D is uncertain. This CDR3 comprises 17 residues. The ends were cut back, 0 bases at V and 0 bases at J, with 15 bases in the middle. From germline, CDR1 is DFQATT and CDR2 SNEGSKA (reference sequence). The chain's CDR3 is CSAREDYGRFSNQPQHF. In nucleotides, the CDR3 is TGCAGTGCTAGAGAGGACTACGGACGGTTTAGCAATCAGCCCCAGCATTTT.

This clonotype was seen ten or more times. The genes are TRBV30 and TRBJ1-1; no firm D call. The germline CDR1 and CDR2 sequences are GTSNPN and SVGIG (reference sequence). The CDR3 is 14 amino acids. Deletions cut 0 bases from V and 6 bases from J, with 14 bases between. The CDR3 nucleotides are TGTGCCTGGAGTGTACAAAGCGGAAGGTCTGAAGCTTTCTTT. As protein: CAWSVQSGRSEAFF.

Comments on this clonotype: Being one base from a much bigger clone, this may be a read error. The chain has TRBV19 and TRBJ2-2; possible D gene TRBD2, 5 bases. The CDR3 length is 14 residues. CDR1 and CDR2 (germline): LNHDA, SQIVND (reference sequence). In DNA, the CDR3 is TGTGCCAGTAGTATGTTGGGGTCCGCCGGGGAGCTGTGTTTT. This sequence encodes CASSMLGSAGELCF. The full variable domain, completed using reference TRBV19 and TRBJ2-2, is DGGITQSPKYLFRKEGQNVTLSCEQNLNHDAMYWYRQDPGQGLRLIYYSQIVNDFQKGDIAEGYSVSREKKESFPLTVTSAQKNPTAFYLCASSMLGSAGELCFGEGSRLTVL.

The rearrangement links TRBV27 to TRBJ2-5; D assignment may be TRBD1 or TRBD2 (5 bases each). Germline V gives CDR1 MNHEY, CDR2 SMNVEV (reference sequence). V shed 0 bases and J shed 1 base, with 9 bases lying between them. The CDR3 runs to 15 residues. CDR3 region: CASSLSPGPQETQYF. Written as DNA, the CDR3 is TGTGCCAGCAGTTTATCGCCGGGACCCCAAGAGACCCAGTACTTC.

This clonotype was counted only a few times. The J gene is TRBJ1-5, the V gene TRBV11-2; no clear D. Looked up from germline, CDR1 is SGHAT and CDR2 is FQNNGV. This CDR3 region has 16 residues. The germline V and J ends were trimmed by 0 bases and 0 bases, with 9 bases remaining between them. CDR3 bases: TGTGCCAGCAGCTTAGACGGCACCTATAGCAATCAGCCCCAGCATTTT. Its protein is CASSLDGTYSNQPQHF.

The CDR3: CSARAIARERSGELFF. Here the CDR3 DNA reads TGCAGTGCTAGAGCCATAGCGAGAGAACGTTCCGGGGAGCTGTTTTTT. V is TRBV20-1 and J is TRBJ2-2; possible D gene TRBD2, 5 bases. The CDR3 length is 16 residues. V dropped 1 base and J dropped 6 bases, with 18 bases sitting between them. CDR1 is DFQATT, CDR2 SNEGSKA, per germline (reference sequence).

In its sample, this clonotype was seen a few times. Relative to the germline gene, one junction end is altered; a read error may explain this. CDR3 sequence (DNA): TGCAGTACTAGATTTGGGGGGCCCTACGAGCAGTACTTC. This translates into CSTRFGGPYEQYF. The chain carries TRBV20-1 and TRBJ2-7, with D perhaps given as TRBD1 or TRBD2 (6 bases each). Germline V CDR1 and CDR2: DFQATT, SNEGSKA (reference sequence). There are 13 residues in the CDR3.

The V and J genes are TRBV7-2 and TRBJ2-5; 9 nucleotides align to TRBD2. Germline V lookup: CDR1 SGHTA, CDR2 FQGNSA. Trimming took 4 bases from V and 4 from J; bases not matched to a gene: 7. The CDR3 extends over 15 amino acids. The CDR3 loop is CASSSDSGRGETQYF. In DNA form, the CDR3 reads TGTGCCAGCAGCTCCGATAGCGGGAGAGGAGAGACCCAGTACTTC. Combining the CDR3 with reference TRBV7-2 and TRBJ2-5 gives the whole variable domain GAGVSQSPSNKVTEKGKDVELRCDPISGHTALYWYRQSLGQGLEFLIYFQGNSAPDKSGLPSDRFSAERTGGSVSTLTIQRTQQEDSAVYLCASSSDSGRGETQYFGPGTRLLVL.

This clonotype has more than one count but fewer than ten. V usage is TRBV29-1 and J usage is TRBJ2-5; no firm D call. With 3 bases removed from V and 0 bases from J, the gap between germline ends came to 8 bases. In germline, CDR1 is SQVTM, CDR2 ANQGSEA. The CDR3 consists of 13 residues. CDR3 loop: CSVDGRNQETQYF. DNA for the CDR3: TGCAGCGTTGATGGCCGGAACCAAGAGACCCAGTACTTC.

This clonotype was detected many times. The chain links TRBV27 to TRBJ1-1, with 8 bases lining up with TRBD1. Losses at the gene ends were 3 bases for V and 5 bases for J; bases not matched to a gene: 5. Germline CDR1 reads MNHEY; CDR2 reads SMNVEV (reference sequence). The CDR3 runs 14 residues. The CDR3 DNA reads TGTGCCAGCAGTTTGACAGGGGTTGGGACTGAAGCTTTCTTT. This encodes CASSLTGVGTEAFF.

This clonotype was observed many times. The chain couples TRBV2 to TRBJ2-7, with 8 bases matching TRBD1. V shed 6 bases, J shed 3 bases, and the junction held 1 base outside the gene matches. The CDR3 has 12 residues. Germline CDR1 SNHLY, CDR2 FYNNEI. The CDR3 region is CASSGQGYEQYF. Here the CDR3 DNA reads TGTGCCAGCAGCGGACAGGGCTACGAGCAGTACTTC.

This clonotype was counted at least ten times. The V and J genes are TRBV12-5 and TRBJ2-5, with D possibly matching TRBD2 (5 bases). Trimming pared 2 bases from V and 5 bases from J, leaving 6 bases between. The CDR3 has 12 amino acids. Germline CDR1 and CDR2: LGHNT and FRNRAP. CDR3 sequence (DNA): TGTGCTAGTGGTTTGACGGGGGAGACCCAGTACTTC. This codes for CASGLTGETQYF.

This clonotype has only a few counts. V gene TRBV5-1 combines with J gene TRBJ1-1; no definite D call. Germline-derived CDR1 and CDR2 are SGHRS and YFSETQ. V gave up 0 bases and J gave up 1 base, with 7 bases separating them. The length of the CDR3 is 14 residues. CDR3 bases: TGCGCCAGCAGCTTGGATCACAAGAACACTGAAGCTTTCTTT. Amino acids: CASSLDHKNTEAFF.

This clonotype was seen a handful of times. J is TRBJ2-7 and V is TRBV9; D is unresolved. Germline values: CDR1 SGDLS, CDR2 YYNGEE. Deletions cut 0 bases from V and 10 bases from J, with 17 bases between. This CDR3 region has 14 residues. CDR3 loop: CASSVGAPYESQYF. CDR3 in DNA: TGTGCCAGCAGCGTAGGCGCTCCCTACGAGTCACAGTACTTC.

This clonotype was counted ten times or more. The chain recombines TRBV9 with TRBJ1-1, with a possible D match to TRBD1 (6 bases). The ends were cut back, 0 bases at V and 3 bases at J, with 9 bases in the middle. This CDR3 comprises 14 residues. The V gene's germline CDR1 is SGDLS and CDR2 YYNGEE. The CDR3, as DNA: TGTGCCAGCAGCGTAGTGGGGGCGGACACTGAAGCTTTCTTT. It yields the protein CASSVVGADTEAFF.

In this sample, this clonotype turned up many times. The chain joins TRBV6-1 to TRBJ1-2; D ambiguous. CDR3 length: 15 amino acids. Germline V gene lookup returns CDR1 MNHNS and CDR2 SASEGT. Deletions cut 2 bases from V and 6 bases from J, with 16 bases between. CDR3 nucleotides: TGTGCCAGCAGTGAAATCAGTTACGGCACGAATGGCTACACCTTC. This codes for CASSEISYGTNGYTF.

This clonotype was observed many times. The chain employs TRBV20-1 and TRBJ1-1; TRBD1 matches at 12 bases. Per the germline V gene, CDR1 is DFQATT and CDR2 is SNEGSKA (reference sequence). With V trimmed by 4 bases and J by 5 bases, 5 bases remained unmatched. The CDR3 contains 14 residues. This chain's CDR3 is CSATGGQGATEAFF. In DNA, the CDR3 is TGCAGTGCTACAGGGGGACAGGGGGCAACTGAAGCTTTCTTT.

The CDR3, as DNA: TGTGCTAGTGGTCCTCCCGACGGATCCTATGGCTACACCTTC. It translates to CASGPPDGSYGYTF. The gene calls are TRBV12-5 and TRBJ1-2, with D hard to call. This CDR3 comprises 14 residues. Trimming removed 5 bases at V and 4 bases at J, with 14 bases between. The germline gives CDR1 LGHNT, CDR2 FRNRAP.

This clonotype occurred many times. The V gene is TRBV6-5, the J gene TRBJ1-5, with D tentatively TRBD1 (6 bases). Germline values: CDR1 MNHEY, CDR2 SVGAGI. Trimming removed 10 bases at V and 8 bases at J, with 15 bases between. The CDR3 totals 12 residues. The CDR3 bases are TGTGCCACCAACGGGGGCCGGGAGCCCCAGCATTTT. It encodes CATNGGREPQHF.

V gene TRBV4-2 combines with J gene TRBJ1-3; D is perhaps TRBD1 (5 bases). Germline V gene lookup returns CDR1 LGHNA and CDR2 YNFKEQ. Trimming left V 8 bases short and J 0 bases short, with 11 bases between. The CDR3 sequence is 14 residues long. The CDR3 sequence: CASGAGSSGNTIYF. The CDR3 bases are TGTGCCAGCGGGGCGGGATCCTCTGGAAACACCATATATTTT.

This clonotype was recorded many times. The V call is TRBV5-5, the J call TRBJ1-2, with D tentatively TRBD1 (5 bases). The CDR3 is made up of 14 amino acids. Germline CDR1 and CDR2: SGHKS and YYEKEE (reference sequence). V lost 3 bases and J lost 4, with 13 bases in between. CDR3 residues: CASSYGAAIYGYTF. DNA for the CDR3: TGTGCCAGCAGCTACGGGGCGGCAATCTATGGCTACACCTTC.

This clonotype was seen a few times. V and J are TRBV12-3 or TRBV12-4 and TRBJ2-4, with D unclear. Between the trimmed V and J ends, which lost 4 bases and 0 bases, there was a span of 10 bases. This CDR3 has 15 amino acids. CDR3: CASSSGHSAKNIQYF. For the CDR3, the DNA is TGTGCCAGCAGTTCTGGGCATTCAGCCAAAAACATTCAGTACTTC.